The clone carrying this TCR beta chain was observed a single time. As originally analysed: Nucleated cell counts were estimated from reference gene primer amplification. Assay used: immunoSEQ multiplex PCR; TCRdb lists only in-frame clones, some missing. For V, J and clone size, that table is used; D and trimming come from the DNA. The sample shows tens of thousands of clones, 89% of them seen only once. These data originate in a study of blood T cell repertoires in COVID-19. The ends lost 4 bases at V and 4 bases at J; junction bases unmatched: 10. Germline lookup yields CDR1 MNHEY and CDR2 SVGAGI. This CDR3 contains 16 residues.

The origin of this receptor is a human donor in a cohort sampled during active COVID-19. The rearrangement links TRBV6-5 to TRBJ1-2; 9 bases fit TRBD1. The specimen was peripheral blood. Here the CDR3 reads CASSFTGGAFPYGYTF. The DNA of the CDR3 is TGTGCCAGCAGTTTCACAGGGGGCGCTTTTCCCTATGGCTACACCTTC.